This TCR beta chain was captured by sequencing in a study of blood T cell repertoires in COVID-19. Study at large: The samples span acute and convalescent COVID-19 from the United States, Italy and Spain. Sources were T cells, B-cell-depleted T cells, or PBMCs; the material itself was cDNA or gDNA.

Germline loops: CDR1 LNHDA, CDR2 SQIVND (reference sequence). V shed 4 bases, J shed 4 bases, and the junction held 8 bases outside the gene matches. This CDR3 is built from 16 residues. Original data processing: For nucleated cells, counts were estimated from reference gene primer amplification. The assay was immunoSEQ multiplex PCR, and TCRdb's table has in-frame clones only and misses some. Clone size and V and J calls were adopted from that table, with D and trimming inferred from the DNA. The sample has 100,000 to 130,000 clones, roughly four fifths seen once. The sequence was obtained from a woman in her seventies with acute or convalescent COVID-19. The V gene is TRBV19, the J gene TRBJ2-5, with 11 bases lining up with TRBD2. Input material: peripheral blood. As DNA, the CDR3 is TGTGCCAGTAGTAAGACTAGCGGGGCTGTCGCAGAGACCCAGTACTTC. As protein: CASSKTSGAVAETQYF.